A selection of T cell receptor beta chains follows, all from one sample in a study of shared clonotypes between healthy human individuals. Libraries were prepared by immunoSEQ multiplex PCR; TCRdb keeps only in-frame clonotypes and omits some of them. The table records about 710,000 clones, around 73% of them present only once. The sample comprised memory CD4+ T cells sorted from blood. Source of these receptors: a woman in her thirties in good health. CDR3s include the opening cysteine and the closing phenylalanine or tryptophan. Fields, in order: J gene, V gene, clone size, D gene, CDR3 DNA, CDR3 protein. D genes are given only for firm matches. Size tells how often a clone was seen (once, few, many) or the class of an expanded clone, and some rows leave it out.

J gene: TRBJ2-2
V gene: TRBV7-8
clone size: .
D gene: TRBD1
CDR3 DNA: TGTGCCAGCAGCCAAGGGACAGGGTATTCCGGGGAGCTGTTTTTT
CDR3 protein: CASSQGTGYSGELFF

J gene: TRBJ2-4
V gene: TRBV28
clone size: .
D gene: .
CDR3 DNA: TGTGCCAGCAGTAGTAAGCGGGCGCTGTGGGGCAAAAACATTCAGTACTTC
CDR3 protein: CASSSKRALWGKNIQYF

J gene: TRBJ1-1
V gene: TRBV30
clone size: .
D gene: .
CDR3 DNA: TGTGCCTGGAATATCGAAATTACGAACACTGAAGCTTTCTTT
CDR3 protein: CAWNIEITNTEAFF

J gene: TRBJ2-1
V gene: TRBV28
clone size: many
D gene: TRBD2
CDR3 DNA: TGTGCCAGCAGTTTCCCCTCCAAGACTAGCATCTACAATGAGCAGTTCTTC
CDR3 protein: CASSFPSKTSIYNEQFF

J gene: TRBJ2-3
V gene: TRBV7-3
clone size: few
D gene: .
CDR3 DNA: TGTGCCAGCAGCTTCACAGGGATTGATACGCAGTATTTT
CDR3 protein: CASSFTGIDTQYF

J gene: TRBJ2-5
V gene: TRBV27
clone size: .
D gene: .
CDR3 DNA: TGTGCCAGCAGGGGATTGGGGCGGGAACAGACCCAGTACTTC
CDR3 protein: CASRGLGREQTQYF

J gene: TRBJ1-1
V gene: TRBV11-1
clone size: .
D gene: .
CDR3 DNA: TGTGCCAGCAGCTCAGGCCTAGGGGACACTGAAGCTTTCTTT
CDR3 protein: CASSSGLGDTEAFF

J gene: TRBJ1-1
V gene: TRBV7-3
clone size: few
D gene: .
CDR3 DNA: TGTGCCAGCAGCTTAACCGGCGGCAACACTGAAGCTTTCTTT
CDR3 protein: CASSLTGGNTEAFF

J gene: TRBJ1-2
V gene: TRBV13
clone size: .
D gene: .
CDR3 DNA: TGTGCCAGCAGCTTAGGCTGGGGTAACTATGGCTACACCTTC
CDR3 protein: CASSLGWGNYGYTF

J gene: TRBJ2-5
V gene: TRBV5-1
clone size: once
D gene: .
CDR3 DNA: TGCGCCAGCAGCTTGGCGGCCGAAGAGACCCAGTACTTC
CDR3 protein: CASSLAAEETQYF

J gene: TRBJ2-3
V gene: TRBV5-1
clone size: few
D gene: .
CDR3 DNA: TGCGCCAGCAGCATTGGGACACCCAGCCTCACAGATACGCAGTATTTT
CDR3 protein: CASSIGTPSLTDTQYF

J gene: TRBJ1-4
V gene: TRBV5-8
clone size: .
D gene: .
CDR3 DNA: TGTGCCAGCAGCTTCGGCGTGGCTAATGAAAAACTGTTTTTT
CDR3 protein: CASSFGVANEKLFF

J gene: TRBJ2-6
V gene: TRBV25-1
clone size: few
D gene: TRBD2
CDR3 DNA: TGTGCCAGCACGGGACTAGCGGAAAGCTCTGGGGCCAACGTCCTGACTTTC
CDR3 protein: CASTGLAESSGANVLTF

J gene: TRBJ2-3
V gene: TRBV10-1
clone size: .
D gene: TRBD2
CDR3 DNA: TGCGCCAGCAGTGAGAACCCAGCGGGGAGCACAGATACGCAGTATTTT
CDR3 protein: CASSENPAGSTDTQYF

J gene: TRBJ2-7
V gene: TRBV11-2
clone size: few
D gene: TRBD2
CDR3 DNA: TGTGCCAGCAGCCGAAAGGTGGCGGGAGGTCGTTACGAGCAGTACTTC
CDR3 protein: CASSRKVAGGRYEQYF

J gene: TRBJ2-1
V gene: TRBV28
clone size: .
D gene: .
CDR3 DNA: TGTGCCAGCATGGTAGTGGGGCAAGGCTACAATGAGCAGTTCTTC
CDR3 protein: CASMVVGQGYNEQFF

J gene: TRBJ1-2
V gene: TRBV19
clone size: .
D gene: .
CDR3 DNA: TGTGCCAGTAGAGATACGGAAGTCTATGGCTACACCTTC
CDR3 protein: CASRDTEVYGYTF

J gene: TRBJ1-1
V gene: TRBV30
clone size: .
D gene: .
CDR3 DNA: TGTGCCTGGACCGGAGAGCCGACGAGAGCTTTCTTT
CDR3 protein: CAWTGEPTRAFF

J gene: TRBJ1-2
V gene: TRBV28
clone size: .
D gene: .
CDR3 DNA: TGTGCCAGCAGCTCGGGGGGCAACCGCTATGGCTACACCTTC
CDR3 protein: CASSSGGNRYGYTF

J gene: TRBJ1-4
V gene: TRBV2
clone size: .
D gene: .
CDR3 DNA: TGTGCCAGCAGAGGGGATAATGAAAAACTGTTTTTT
CDR3 protein: CASRGDNEKLFF

J gene: TRBJ2-7
V gene: TRBV4-2
clone size: .
D gene: .
CDR3 DNA: TGTGCCAGCAGCTTGGCCGGGCACTCCTACGAGCAGTACTTC
CDR3 protein: CASSLAGHSYEQYF

J gene: TRBJ1-3
V gene: TRBV5-6
clone size: .
D gene: .
CDR3 DNA: TGTGCCAGCAGCCGGCCAGGGCCTGGAAACACCATATATTTT
CDR3 protein: CASSRPGPGNTIYF